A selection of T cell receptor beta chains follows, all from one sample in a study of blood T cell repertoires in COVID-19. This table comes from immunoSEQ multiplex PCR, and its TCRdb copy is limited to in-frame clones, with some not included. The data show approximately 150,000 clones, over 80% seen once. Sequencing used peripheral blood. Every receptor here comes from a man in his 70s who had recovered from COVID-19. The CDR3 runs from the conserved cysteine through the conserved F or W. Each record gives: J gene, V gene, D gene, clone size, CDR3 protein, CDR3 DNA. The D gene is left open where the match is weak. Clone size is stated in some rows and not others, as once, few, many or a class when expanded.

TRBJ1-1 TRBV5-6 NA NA CASSPTGDQGRTEAFF TGTGCCAGCAGTCCTACTGGGGACCAGGGGCGCACTGAAGCTTTCTTT
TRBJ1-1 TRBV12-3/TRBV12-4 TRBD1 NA CASGLTGTAPFF TGTGCCAGCGGGCTAACCGGGACAGCACCTTTCTTT
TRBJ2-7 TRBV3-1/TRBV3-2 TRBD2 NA CASSQGGGLARSYEQYF TGTGCCAGCAGCCAAGGGGGGGGACTAGCGAGGAGTTACGAGCAGTACTTC
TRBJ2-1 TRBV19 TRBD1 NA CARLAIRDRGLNEQFF TGTGCCCGCCTGGCCATCCGGGACAGGGGGCTTAATGAGCAGTTCTTC
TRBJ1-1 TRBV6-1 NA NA CASSEARQGLRAFF TGTGCCAGCAGTGAAGCGCGTCAGGGCTTAAGAGCTTTCTTT
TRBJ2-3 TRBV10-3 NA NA CAISSRVGTDTQYF TGTGCCATCAGTTCTCGGGTGGGCACAGATACGCAGTATTTT
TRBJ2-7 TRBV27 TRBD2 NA CASSLTGLADSYEQYF TGTGCCAGCAGTTTAACGGGACTAGCAGACTCCTACGAGCAGTACTTC
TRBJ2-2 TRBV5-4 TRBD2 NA CASSLSSGRAAVGELFF TGTGCCAGCAGCTTGTCTAGCGGGAGGGCCGCGGTCGGGGAGCTGTTTTTT
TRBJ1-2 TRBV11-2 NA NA CASSLGIRQARSYGYTF TGTGCCAGCAGCTTAGGCATAAGGCAGGCCAGATCCTATGGCTACACCTTC
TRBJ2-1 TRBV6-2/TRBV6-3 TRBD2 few CASSRLAGGPNEQFF TGTGCCAGCAGTAGACTAGCGGGAGGGCCCAATGAGCAGTTCTTC
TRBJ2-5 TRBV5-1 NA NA CASSLVRRGGETQYF TGCGCCAGCAGCTTGGTCCGCAGAGGGGGAGAGACCCAGTACTTC
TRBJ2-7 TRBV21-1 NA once CASLYRDRFYEQYF TGTGCCAGCCTATACCGGGACAGGTTCTACGAGCAGTACTTC
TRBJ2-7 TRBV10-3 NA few CAISESRRYSTYEQYF TGTGCCATCAGTGAGTCGAGGAGGTACAGTACCTACGAGCAGTACTTC
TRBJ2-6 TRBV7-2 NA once CASSLAISGANVLTF TGTGCCAGCAGCTTAGCCATTTCTGGGGCCAACGTCCTGACTTTC
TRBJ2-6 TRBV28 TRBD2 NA CASSFGLAGSGANVLTF TGTGCCAGCAGTTTTGGGCTAGCGGGATCTGGGGCCAACGTCCTGACTTTC
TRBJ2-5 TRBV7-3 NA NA CASSLLRKETQYF TGTGCCAGCAGCTTACTCAGAAAAGAGACCCAGTACTTC
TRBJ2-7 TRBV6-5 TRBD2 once CASRRQLADSYEQYF TGTGCCAGCAGGAGACAACTAGCGGACTCCTACGAGCAGTACTTC
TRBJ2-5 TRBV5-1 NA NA CASSSRVQETQYF TGCGCCAGCAGCTCCAGGGTACAAGAGACCCAGTACTTC
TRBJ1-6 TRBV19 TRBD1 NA CASRRTGGNSPLHF TGTGCCAGTAGACGGACAGGGGGAAATTCACCCCTCCACTTT
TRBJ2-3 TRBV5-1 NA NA CASSLEGARLDTQYF TGCGCCAGCAGCTTGGAGGGAGCGCGATTAGATACGCAGTATTTT
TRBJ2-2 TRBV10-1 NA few CASSSFANTGELFF TGCGCCAGCAGTTCGTTCGCGAACACCGGGGAGCTGTTTTTT
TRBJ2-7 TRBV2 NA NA CASSEAPRGTDYF TGTGCCAGCAGTGAAGCGCCTAGGGGGACGGATTACTTC
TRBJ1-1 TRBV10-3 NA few CAISESPVGNTEAFF TGTGCCATCAGTGAGTCGCCGGTTGGGAACACTGAAGCTTTCTTT
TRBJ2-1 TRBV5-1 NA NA CASSATSSSYNEQFF TGCGCCAGCAGCGCGACTTCTAGCTCCTACAATGAGCAGTTCTTC
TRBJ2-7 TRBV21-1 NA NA CASSKARSGNTYEQYF TGTGCCAGCAGCAAAGCCAGAAGCGGGAACACCTACGAGCAGTACTTC
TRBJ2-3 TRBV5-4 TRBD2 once CASSTTSGITDTQYF TGTGCCAGCAGCACGACTAGCGGAATCACAGATACGCAGTATTTT
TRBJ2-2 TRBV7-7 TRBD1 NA CASSQGQTNTGELFF TGTGCTAGCAGCCAGGGACAGACGAACACCGGGGAGCTGTTTTTT
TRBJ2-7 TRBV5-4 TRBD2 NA CASSPTSGDSYEQYF TGTGCCAGCAGCCCAACTAGCGGGGACTCCTACGAGCAGTACTTC
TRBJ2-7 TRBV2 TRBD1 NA CASRRDSPYEQYF TGTGCCAGCAGGAGGGACAGTCCCTACGAGCAGTACTTC
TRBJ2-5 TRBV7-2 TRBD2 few CASSSKASGKETQYF TGTGCCAGCAGCTCCAAGGCCAGCGGGAAAGAGACCCAGTACTTC
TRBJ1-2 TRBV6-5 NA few CASSYGGGGFYGYTF TGTGCCAGCAGTTACGGGGGTGGGGGCTTCTATGGCTACACCTTC
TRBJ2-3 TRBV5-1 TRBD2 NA CASSFTSGSGTDTQYF TGCGCCAGCAGCTTTACTAGCGGGAGTGGGACAGATACGCAGTATTTT
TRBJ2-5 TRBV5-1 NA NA CASSLVGSGETQYF TGCGCCAGCAGCTTGGTAGGGAGTGGGGAGACCCAGTACTTC
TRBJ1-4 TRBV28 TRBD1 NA CASHTGGGLEKLFF TGTGCCAGCCATACAGGGGGTGGGTTGGAAAAACTGTTTTTT
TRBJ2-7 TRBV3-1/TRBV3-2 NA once CASSQDGGRAEQYF TGTGCCAGCAGCCAAGATGGGGGCAGGGCCGAGCAGTACTTC
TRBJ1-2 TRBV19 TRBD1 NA CASSHGTGNLNGYTF TGTGCCAGTAGTCACGGGACAGGGAATTTAAATGGCTACACCTTC
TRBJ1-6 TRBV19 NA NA CASSMGEAIYNSPLHF TGTGCCAGTAGTATGGGGGAGGCGATCTATAATTCACCCCTCCACTTT
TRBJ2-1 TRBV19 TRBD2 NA CASSIRTSGRTANEQFF TGTGCCAGTAGTATCCGGACTAGCGGGAGGACCGCCAATGAGCAGTTCTTC
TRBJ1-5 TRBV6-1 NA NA CASSDFGRGSNQPQHF TGTGCCAGCAGTGACTTCGGCCGGGGGAGCAATCAGCCCCAGCATTTT
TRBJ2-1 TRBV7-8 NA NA CASSLGELAYEQFF TGTGCCAGCAGCTTAGGGGAACTAGCCTATGAGCAGTTCTTC
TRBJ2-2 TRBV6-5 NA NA CATKGEQGMDGELFF TGTGCTACAAAGGGGGAACAGGGAATGGACGGGGAGCTGTTTTTT
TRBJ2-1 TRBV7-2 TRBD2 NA CASSSRLAEASYNEQFF TGTGCCAGCAGCTCCCGACTAGCGGAGGCCTCCTACAATGAGCAGTTCTTC
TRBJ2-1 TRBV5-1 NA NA CASSLARGNEQFF TGCGCCAGCAGCTTGGCCCGGGGGAATGAGCAGTTCTTC
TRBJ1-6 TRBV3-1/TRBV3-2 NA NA CASSQGANSPLHF TGTGCCAGCAGCCAGGGAGCAAATTCACCCCTCCACTTT
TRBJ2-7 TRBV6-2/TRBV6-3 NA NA CASSEVLPYEQYF TGTGCCAGCAGTGAGGTCCTACCTTACGAGCAGTACTTC
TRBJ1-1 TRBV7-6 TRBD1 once CASSLRTGMNTEAFF TGTGCCAGCAGCTTGAGGACAGGGATGAACACTGAAGCTTTCTTT
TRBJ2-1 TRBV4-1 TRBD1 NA CASSKGQVSYNEQFF TGCGCCAGCAGCAAAGGACAGGTTTCCTACAATGAGCAGTTCTTC